Listed below are T cell receptor beta chains from one sample, sequenced in a study of blood T cell repertoires in COVID-19. The table came from immunoSEQ multiplex PCR; TCRdb's copy has only in-frame clones and leaves some out. The sample lists approximately 90,000 clones, around 80% occurring once. Sequenced input: peripheral blood. These receptors were collected from a human donor in a cohort sampled during active COVID-19. Both conserved end residues are part of each CDR3. A D gene is named only where the DNA matches it firmly. The listing skips clone size in some rows; elsewhere it reads once, few, many or a size class.

TRBV29-1	NA	14	TRBJ1-4	NA	CSVEGYDRREKLFF	TGCAGCGTTGAAGGATATGACAGGCGCGAAAAACTGTTTTTT
TRBV21-1	NA	18	TRBJ2-7	NA	CASSKVWTSGKTEVEQYF	TGTGCCAGCAGCAAAGTTTGGACTAGCGGGAAAACTGAGGTCGAGCAGTACTTC
TRBV5-1	TRBD2	16	TRBJ2-2	NA	CASSLSTSGFTGELFF	TGCGCCAGCAGCTTGAGTACTAGCGGGTTCACCGGGGAGCTGTTTTTT
TRBV7-6	NA	13	TRBJ2-7	NA	CASSLAARGEQYF	TGTGCCAGCAGCTTAGCCGCCCGAGGCGAGCAGTACTTC
TRBV7-2	TRBD2	15	TRBJ2-7	NA	CASSLEAGGPSEQYF	TGTGCCAGCAGCTTAGAAGCGGGAGGGCCATCAGAGCAGTACTTC
TRBV27	NA	18	TRBJ2-1	NA	CASSLRTPFRGEGNEQFF	TGTGCCAGCAGTTTAAGAACCCCTTTCAGGGGCGAGGGCAATGAGCAGTTCTTC
TRBV30	NA	13	TRBJ1-1	many	CASDSGVSKEAFF	TGTGCCTCTGACTCCGGGGTATCCAAAGAAGCTTTCTTT
TRBV4-2	NA	14	TRBJ1-2	NA	CASSPRQADYGYTF	TGTGCCAGCAGCCCGAGACAGGCGGACTATGGCTACACCTTC
TRBV5-1	TRBD2	14	TRBJ2-7	few	CASSSTSGDYEQYF	TGCGCCAGCAGCTCGACTAGCGGAGACTACGAGCAGTACTTC
TRBV5-6	NA	13	TRBJ1-1	NA	CASSLPGNTEAFF	TGTGCCAGCAGCCTCCCCGGGAACACTGAAGCTTTCTTT
TRBV3-1/TRBV3-2	NA	15	TRBJ1-2	once	CASSQAGQMNYGYTF	TGTGCCAGCAGCCAAGCCGGACAGATGAACTATGGCTACACCTTC
TRBV27	NA	13	TRBJ2-7	NA	CASSLAGLSEQYF	TGTGCCAGCAGTTTAGCAGGGTTGAGCGAGCAGTACTTC
TRBV28	TRBD1	14	TRBJ1-2	NA	CASSLVDRAYGYTF	TGTGCCAGCAGTTTGGTCGACAGGGCCTATGGCTACACCTTC
TRBV19	TRBD1	16	TRBJ1-5	few	CASQGQGASINQPQHF	TGTGCCAGCCAGGGACAGGGGGCATCTATCAATCAGCCCCAGCATTTT
TRBV28	NA	14	TRBJ1-3	many	CASSARGTGNTIYF	TGTGCCAGCAGTGCCAGGGGAACTGGAAACACCATATATTTT
TRBV18	TRBD2	15	TRBJ2-2	NA	CASSPSGSETGELFF	TGTGCCAGCTCACCTAGCGGGAGTGAAACCGGGGAGCTGTTTTTT
TRBV15	NA	13	TRBJ1-2	NA	CATSRAGVYGYTF	TGTGCCACCAGCAGAGCGGGGGTCTATGGCTACACCTTC
TRBV20-1	NA	11	TRBJ1-1	NA	CSATVLTEAFF	TGCAGTGCTACGGTTCTCACTGAAGCTTTCTTT
TRBV27	TRBD1	16	TRBJ1-1	NA	CASSPRDSRWNTEAFF	TGTGCCAGCAGCCCCCGGGACAGCCGATGGAACACTGAAGCTTTCTTT
TRBV7-9	TRBD1	15	TRBJ2-2	few	CASSQGQGRTGELFF	TGTGCCAGCAGTCAAGGACAGGGACGCACCGGGGAGCTGTTTTTT
TRBV11-2	NA	14	TRBJ1-2	NA	CASSQDLVGYGYTF	TGTGCCAGCAGCCAGGACTTGGTCGGCTATGGCTACACCTTC
TRBV6-4	NA	13	TRBJ2-5	NA	CASSELVPETQYF	TGTGCCAGCAGTGAATTAGTTCCAGAGACCCAGTACTTC
TRBV10-3	NA	12	TRBJ2-3	NA	CAISESSGSQYF	TGTGCCATCAGTGAGTCCTCGGGATCGCAGTATTTT
TRBV6-4	TRBD2	18	TRBJ2-3	NA	CASSPDGTSGTRTDTQYF	TGTGCCAGCAGTCCCGACGGGACTAGCGGGACGCGGACAGATACGCAGTATTTT
TRBV5-1	TRBD1	16	TRBJ1-6	NA	CASSLDGDRAGSPLHF	TGCGCCAGCAGCTTGGACGGGGACAGGGCCGGTTCACCCCTCCACTTT
TRBV4-2	TRBD2	18	TRBJ2-5	NA	CASSQAQGTSGKGETQYF	TGTGCCAGCAGCCAAGCCCAGGGGACTAGCGGGAAGGGAGAGACCCAGTACTTC
TRBV28	NA	13	TRBJ1-1	NA	CASSLGGNTEAFF	TGTGCCAGCAGTTTGGGGGGGAACACTGAAGCTTTCTTT
TRBV12-2	NA	17	TRBJ2-2	once	CASHPSGRAPNTGELFF	TGTGCAAGTCACCCCAGCGGGAGGGCCCCGAACACCGGGGAGCTGTTTTTT
TRBV7-9	NA	12	TRBJ2-1	NA	CASSLADYGQFF	TGTGCCAGCAGCTTGGCTGACTATGGGCAGTTCTTC
TRBV6-5	NA	14	TRBJ2-3	NA	CASSLLASTDTQYF	TGTGCCAGCAGCCTGTTGGCCTCCACAGATACGCAGTATTTT
TRBV19	TRBD2	16	TRBJ2-1	NA	CASSPTGLAGGNEQFF	TGTGCCAGTAGTCCAACGGGACTAGCGGGAGGCAATGAGCAGTTCTTC
TRBV24-1	NA	14	TRBJ1-5	NA	CATSDLRGNQPQHF	TGTGCCACCAGTGATTTGCGAGGGAATCAGCCCCAGCATTTT
TRBV4-1	NA	16	TRBJ1-2	once	CASSSELRTANYGYTF	TGCGCCAGCAGCAGCGAATTGCGGACAGCGAACTATGGCTACACCTTC
TRBV6-4	TRBD2	16	TRBJ2-3	NA	CASSRTSAGVTDTQYF	TGTGCCAGCAGCCGGACCTCGGCGGGAGTCACAGATACGCAGTATTTT
TRBV27	NA	13	TRBJ1-2	NA	CASSLSGGQGYTF	TGTGCCAGCAGTTTATCAGGGGGTCAAGGCTACACCTTC